These 17 T cell receptor beta chains came from one sample sequenced in a study of identical twins. Each CDR3 protein gets one entry after TCRdb re-called the 5' RACE reads with MiXCR. The repertoire holds about 190,000 distinct CDR3 sequences, 15% to 20% seen once, with 40% in the top ten. This sample also appeared in a second study, on T cells expressing NK-cell markers.

Sequenced: CD8+ T cells sorted from blood. The origin of the receptors is a woman aged 18-30 years in good health.

The chain couples TRBV7-6 to TRBJ2-7; D uncertain. Germline values: CDR1 SGHVS, CDR2 FNYEAQ. Trimming took off 1 base at V and 0 bases at J, with 10 bases between the two ends. This CDR3 is 15 amino acids long. CDR3 loop: CASSLGRGFSYEQYF. The CDR3 DNA sequence: TGTGCCAGCAGCTTAGGACGCGGCTTCTCCTACGAGCAGTACTTC. Supplemented by reference TRBV7-6 and TRBJ2-7, the full variable domain reads GAGVSQSPRYKVTKRGQDVALRCDPISGHVSLYWYRQALGQGPEFLTYFNYEAQQDKSGLPNDRFSAERPEGSISTLTIQRTEQRDSAMYRCASSLGRGFSYEQYFGPGTRLTVT.

V is TRBV5-1 and J is TRBJ2-5; 11 bases are shared with TRBD1. This CDR3 is built from 15 residues. V dropped 2 bases and J dropped 2; count of bases not matched to a gene: 2. Germline CDR1 is SGHRS and CDR2 is YFSETQ. The CDR3: CASSFRDRGQETQYF. For the CDR3, the DNA is TGCGCCAGCAGCTTCCGGGACAGGGGGCAAGAGACCCAGTACTTC.

This clonotype was detected many times. This chain uses TRBV29-1 with TRBJ2-1; D gene unclear. CDR1 is SQVTM and CDR2 is ANQGSEA in the germline V gene. The CDR3 totals 11 residues. V was shortened by 6 bases and J by 4 bases, with 7 bases between the two germline ends. The CDR3 sequence: CSVVQYNEQFF. CDR3 bases: TGCAGCGTCGTCCAGTACAATGAGCAGTTCTTC.

V usage is TRBV20-1 and J usage is TRBJ2-1; D is unclear. V was pared by 0 bases and J by 8 bases, with 17 bases between. The V gene's germline CDR1 is DFQATT and CDR2 SNEGSKA (reference sequence). The CDR3 is 15 amino acids. Here the CDR3 reads CSARDRTPIGYEQFF. CDR3 sequence (DNA): TGCAGTGCTAGAGATCGTACGCCTATTGGCTATGAGCAGTTCTTC.

This clonotype was counted at least ten times. This chain uses TRBV20-1 with TRBJ2-3, with TRBD2 identical over 9 bases. CDR1 and CDR2 from the germline V gene are DFQATT and SNEGSKA (reference sequence). This CDR3 comprises 13 residues. V shed 6 bases and J 6 bases; nucleotides not matched to a gene: 7. This chain's CDR3 is CSAEASGGDTQYF. DNA for the CDR3: TGCAGTGCCGAGGCCAGCGGGGGGGATACGCAGTATTTT.

V is TRBV5-1 and J is TRBJ1-5, with a possible D match to TRBD1 (5 bases). V was pared by 2 bases and J by 0 bases, with 15 bases between. Germline loops: CDR1 SGHRS, CDR2 YFSETQ. This CDR3 region has 17 residues. The CDR3 loop reads CASSLTPTDYSNQPQHF. CDR3 coding DNA: TGCGCCAGCAGCTTAACGCCGACAGATTATAGCAATCAGCCCCAGCATTTT.

This clonotype was found many times. The genes are TRBV27 and TRBJ2-5; D may be TRBD1 (5 bases). In germline, CDR1 is MNHEY, CDR2 SMNVEV (reference sequence). V lost 4 bases and J lost 4, with 13 bases in between. This CDR3 contains 14 residues. CDR3 sequence: CASSYGAPGETQYF. The CDR3 DNA sequence: TGTGCCAGCAGTTATGGGGCTCCAGGAGAGACCCAGTACTTC.

This sequence joins TRBV9 and TRBJ2-1; D is possibly TRBD1 (6 bases). CDR3 length equals 16 residues. With 3 bases removed from V and 7 bases from J, the gap between germline ends came to 20 bases. Germline values: CDR1 SGDLS, CDR2 YYNGEE. The chain's CDR3 is CASSGMTGPEWNEQFF. The CDR3 DNA follows: TGTGCCAGCAGCGGAATGACAGGACCTGAATGGAATGAGCAGTTCTTC.

This clonotype was counted between two and nine times. This rearrangement joins TRBV4-3 to TRBJ2-7; no definite D call. Germline V CDR1 and CDR2: LGHNA, YSLEER. Trimming stripped 1 base from V and 3 bases from J, with 7 bases between. The length of the CDR3 is 13 residues. The CDR3, as DNA: TGCGCCAGCAGCCAAGTCCACGGCTACGAGCAGTACTTC. Its translation: CASSQVHGYEQYF.

V gene TRBV7-9 combines with J gene TRBJ1-1, with D possibly being TRBD1 (6 bases). The CDR3 runs 13 residues. Germline V lookup: CDR1 SEHNR, CDR2 FQNEAQ (reference sequence). The V and J ends lost 5 bases and 7 bases respectively, with 14 bases between them. The CDR3 region is CASSDPQGNEAFF. The CDR3 DNA sequence: TGTGCCAGCAGCGACCCCCAGGGGAATGAAGCTTTCTTT.

The gene calls are TRBV6-4 and TRBJ1-1, with D possibly being TRBD1 (5 bases). This CDR3 has 12 amino acids. V lost 8 bases, J lost 5 bases, and 12 bases lay in between. CDR1 and CDR2 (germline): MRHNA, SNTAGT. The DNA for the CDR3 is TGTGCCAGCCCTCCAGGGAATACTGAAGCTTTCTTT. It codes for CASPPGNTEAFF.

This clonotype was seen only a few times. The chain employs TRBV12-3 or TRBV12-4 and TRBJ2-5, with TRBD2 matching 11 bases. The V gene end was trimmed by 3 bases and the J gene end by 5 bases; junction bases not matched to a gene: 5. The CDR3 runs 15 residues. Here the CDR3 DNA reads TGTGCCAGCAGTTTCTTAGCGGGAGGGCCCGAGACCCAGTACTTC. It encodes CASSFLAGGPETQYF.

V is TRBV6-5 and J is TRBJ1-5, with D possibly being TRBD1 (6 bases). V was cut by 0 bases and J by 7 bases, with 13 bases left in between. The CDR3 loop spans 15 amino acids. The germline V gene has CDR1 MNHEY and CDR2 SVGAGI. The CDR3: CASSYSIEGDQPQHF. CDR3 nucleotides: TGTGCCAGCAGTTACTCGATAGAGGGGGACCAGCCCCAGCATTTT.

Here the CDR3 reads CASSWMGLVPDTQYF. CDR3 in DNA: TGTGCCAGCAGTTGGATGGGACTAGTTCCAGATACGCAGTATTTT. The chain uses TRBV6-2 or TRBV6-3 and TRBJ2-3, with 8 nucleotides matching TRBD2. This CDR3 region has 15 residues. The J segment lost 4 bases and the V segment lost 4 bases, leaving 7 bases of the junction unmatched. The V gene's germline CDR1 is MNHEY and CDR2 SVGEGT.

The V and J genes are TRBV10-3 and TRBJ2-3; D perhaps matches TRBD2 (6 bases). The CDR3 covers 16 residues. Trimming took off 0 bases at V and 2 bases at J, with 12 bases between the two ends. Germline CDR1 ENHRY, CDR2 SYGVKD. This CDR3 reads CAISESFSGSTDTQYF. Written as DNA, the CDR3 is TGTGCCATCAGTGAGTCGTTTAGCGGTTCCACAGATACGCAGTATTTT.

The gene calls are TRBV6-1 and TRBJ2-1; 9 bases are shared with TRBD2. The CDR3 has 16 residues. Germline CDR1 MNHNS, CDR2 SASEGT. With V trimmed by 6 bases and J by 4 bases, 10 bases remained unmatched. CDR3 amino acids: CASRPLTSGEYNEQFF. CDR3 sequence (DNA): TGTGCCAGCAGGCCCTTGACTAGCGGAGAATACAATGAGCAGTTCTTC.

The rearrangement joins TRBV27 to TRBJ2-7; possibly TRBD2 for D (6 bases). V lost 0 bases and J lost 4, with 7 bases in between. The CDR3 is made up of 13 amino acids. CDR1 is MNHEY, CDR2 SMNVEV, per germline (reference sequence). This chain's CDR3 is CASSLSGGYEQYF. The CDR3 bases are TGTGCCAGCAGTTTATCTGGGGGGTACGAGCAGTACTTC.